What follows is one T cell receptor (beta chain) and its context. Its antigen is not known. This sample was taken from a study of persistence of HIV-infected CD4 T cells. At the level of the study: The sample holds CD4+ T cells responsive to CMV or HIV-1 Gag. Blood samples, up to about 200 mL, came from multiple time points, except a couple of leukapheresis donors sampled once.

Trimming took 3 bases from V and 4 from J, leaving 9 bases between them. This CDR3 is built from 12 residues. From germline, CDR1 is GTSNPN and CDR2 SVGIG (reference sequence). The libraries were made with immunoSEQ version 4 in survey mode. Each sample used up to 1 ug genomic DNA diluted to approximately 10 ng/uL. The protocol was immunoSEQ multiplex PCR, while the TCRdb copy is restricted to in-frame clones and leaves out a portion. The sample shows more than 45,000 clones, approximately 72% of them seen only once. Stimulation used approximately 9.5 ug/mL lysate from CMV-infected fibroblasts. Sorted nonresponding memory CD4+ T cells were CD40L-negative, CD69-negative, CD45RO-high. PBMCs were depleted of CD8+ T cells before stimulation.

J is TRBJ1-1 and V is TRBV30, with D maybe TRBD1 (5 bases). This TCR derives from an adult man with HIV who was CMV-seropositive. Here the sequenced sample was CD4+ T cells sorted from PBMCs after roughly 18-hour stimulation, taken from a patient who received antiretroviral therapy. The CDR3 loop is CAWSTGRTEAFF. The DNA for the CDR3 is TGTGCCTGGAGCACAGGACGCACTGAAGCTTTCTTT.